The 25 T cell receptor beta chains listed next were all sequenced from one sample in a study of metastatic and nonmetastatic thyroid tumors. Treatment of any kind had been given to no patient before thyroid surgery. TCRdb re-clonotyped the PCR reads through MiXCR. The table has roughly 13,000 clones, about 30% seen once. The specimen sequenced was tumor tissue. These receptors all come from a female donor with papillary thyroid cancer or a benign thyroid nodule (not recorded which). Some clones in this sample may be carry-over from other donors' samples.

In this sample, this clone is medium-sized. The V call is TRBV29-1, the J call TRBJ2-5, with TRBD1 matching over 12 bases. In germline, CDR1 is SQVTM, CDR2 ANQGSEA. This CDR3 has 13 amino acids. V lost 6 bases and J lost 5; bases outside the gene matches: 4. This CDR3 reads CSVPGQGAETQYF. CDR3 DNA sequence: TGCAGCGTACCGGGACAGGGGGCTGAGACCCAGTACTTC. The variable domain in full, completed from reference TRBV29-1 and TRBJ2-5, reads SAVISQKPSRDICQRGTSLTIQCQVDSQVTMMFWYRQQPGQSLTLIATANQGSEATYESGFVIDKFPISRPNLTFSTLTVSNMSPEDSSIYLCSVPGQGAETQYFGPGTRLLVL.

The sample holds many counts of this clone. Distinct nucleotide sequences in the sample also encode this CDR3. DNA for the CDR3: TGCGCCAGCGGTAGGGGACAGATGAACACTGAAGCTTTCTTT. This codes for CASGRGQMNTEAFF. V usage is TRBV10-2 and J usage is TRBJ1-1; 7 bases map to TRBD1. V shed 8 bases and J 0 bases; nucleotides not matched to a gene: 6. This CDR3 has 14 amino acids. Per the germline V gene, CDR1 is WSHSY and CDR2 is SAAADI.

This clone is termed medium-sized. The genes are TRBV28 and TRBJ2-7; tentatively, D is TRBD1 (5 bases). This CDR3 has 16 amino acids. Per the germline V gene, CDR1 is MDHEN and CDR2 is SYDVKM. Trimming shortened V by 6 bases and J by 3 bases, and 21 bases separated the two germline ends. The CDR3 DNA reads TGTGCCAGCAGCCCCATATCCAGGCAGGGAAGCTACGAGCAGTACTTC. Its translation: CASSPISRQGSYEQYF.

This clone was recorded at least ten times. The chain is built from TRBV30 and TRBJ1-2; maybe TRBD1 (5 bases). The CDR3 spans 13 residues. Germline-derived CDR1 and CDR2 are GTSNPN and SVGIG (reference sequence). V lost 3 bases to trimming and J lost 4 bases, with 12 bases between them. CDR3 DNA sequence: TGTGCCTGGAGACCAGGGAACGGCTATGGCTACACCTTC. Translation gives CAWRPGNGYGYTF.

The CDR3 loop reads CSARDIGTVGETQYF. CDR3 coding DNA: TGCAGTGCTAGAGATATTGGGACAGTCGGAGAGACCCAGTACTTC. The V call is TRBV20-1, the J call TRBJ2-5, with 7 bases aligning to TRBD1. This CDR3 contains 15 residues. V trimming: 0 bases; J trimming: 4 bases; junction bases outside the gene matches: 8. Germline lookup yields CDR1 DFQATT and CDR2 SNEGSKA (reference sequence).

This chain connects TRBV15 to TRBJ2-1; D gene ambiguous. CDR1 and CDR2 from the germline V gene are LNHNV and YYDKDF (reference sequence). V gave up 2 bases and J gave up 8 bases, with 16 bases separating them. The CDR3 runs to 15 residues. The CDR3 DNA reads TGTGCCACCAGCAGACCAAAAGGGCGTGGTTATGAGCAGTTCTTC. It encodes CATSRPKGRGYEQFF.

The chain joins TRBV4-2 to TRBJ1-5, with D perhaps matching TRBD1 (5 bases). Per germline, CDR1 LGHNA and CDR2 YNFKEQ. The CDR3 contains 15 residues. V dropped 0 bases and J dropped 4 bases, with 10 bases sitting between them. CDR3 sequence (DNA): TGTGCCAGCAGCCAAGATTCGAGGGGTAATCAGCCCCAGCATTTT. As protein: CASSQDSRGNQPQHF.

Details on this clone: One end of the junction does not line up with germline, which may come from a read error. CDR3 region: CASSHPGLGVEFF. Here the CDR3 DNA reads TGCGCCAGCAGCCATCCGGGACTTGGTGTGGAGTTCTTC. J is TRBJ2-1 and V is TRBV11-3, with a tentative D call TRBD2 (6 bases). The CDR3 runs to 13 residues. Germline V gene data show CDR1 as SGHNT and CDR2 as YENEEA.

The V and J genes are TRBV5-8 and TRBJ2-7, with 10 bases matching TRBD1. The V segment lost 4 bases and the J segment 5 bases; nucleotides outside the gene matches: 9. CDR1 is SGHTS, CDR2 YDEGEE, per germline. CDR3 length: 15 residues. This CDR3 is CASSPGDRGFHEQYF. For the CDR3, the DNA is TGTGCCAGCAGCCCGGGGGACAGGGGATTCCACGAGCAGTACTTC.

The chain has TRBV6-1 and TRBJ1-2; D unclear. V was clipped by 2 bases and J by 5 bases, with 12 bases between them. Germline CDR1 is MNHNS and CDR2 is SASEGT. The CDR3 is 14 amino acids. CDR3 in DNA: TGTGCCAGCAGTGAACGAGAAGGGAGTTATGGCTACACCTTC. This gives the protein CASSEREGSYGYTF.

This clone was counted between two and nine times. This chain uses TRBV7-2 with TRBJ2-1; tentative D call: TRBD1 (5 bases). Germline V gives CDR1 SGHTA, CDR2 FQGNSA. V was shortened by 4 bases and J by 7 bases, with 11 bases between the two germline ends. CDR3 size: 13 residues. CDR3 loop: CASSSGPWNEQFF. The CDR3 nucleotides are TGTGCCAGCAGCTCAGGGCCCTGGAATGAGCAGTTCTTC.

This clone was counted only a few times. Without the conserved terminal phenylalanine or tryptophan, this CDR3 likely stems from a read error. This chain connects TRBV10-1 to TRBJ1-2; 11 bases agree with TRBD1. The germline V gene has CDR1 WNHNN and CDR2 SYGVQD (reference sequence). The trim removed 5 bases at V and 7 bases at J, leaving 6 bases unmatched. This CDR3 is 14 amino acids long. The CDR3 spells CASSPGQGAFGYTL. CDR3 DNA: TGCGCCAGCAGTCCTGGACAGGGGGCTTTTGGCTACACCCTC.

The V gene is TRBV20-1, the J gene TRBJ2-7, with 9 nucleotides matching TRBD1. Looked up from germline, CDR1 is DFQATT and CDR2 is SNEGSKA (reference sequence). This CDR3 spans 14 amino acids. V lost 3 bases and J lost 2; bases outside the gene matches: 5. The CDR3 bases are TGCAGTGCTAGCGGGACAGGGATGACCTACGAGCAGTACTTC. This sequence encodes CSASGTGMTYEQYF.

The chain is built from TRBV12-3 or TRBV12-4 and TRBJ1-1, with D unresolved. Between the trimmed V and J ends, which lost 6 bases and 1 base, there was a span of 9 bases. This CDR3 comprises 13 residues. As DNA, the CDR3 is TGTGCCAGCAGCCGGGGAGAGAACACTGAAGCTTTCTTT. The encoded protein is CASSRGENTEAFF.

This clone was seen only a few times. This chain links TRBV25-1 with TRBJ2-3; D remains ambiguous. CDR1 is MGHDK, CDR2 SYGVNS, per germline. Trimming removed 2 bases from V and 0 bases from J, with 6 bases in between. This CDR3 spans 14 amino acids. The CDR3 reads CASSEHGSTDTQYF. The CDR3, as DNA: TGTGCCAGCAGTGAACATGGGAGCACAGATACGCAGTATTTT.

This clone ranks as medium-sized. CDR3 loop: CASSVGGHMAYYEQYF. Here the CDR3 DNA reads TGTGCCAGTAGTGTCGGAGGACACATGGCATACTACGAGCAGTACTTC. The chain employs TRBV19 and TRBJ2-7; D tentatively reads TRBD1 or TRBD2 (5 bases each). This CDR3 has 16 residues. V was cut by 5 bases and J by 3 bases, with 20 bases left in between. Germline-derived CDR1 and CDR2 are LNHDA and SQIVND (reference sequence).

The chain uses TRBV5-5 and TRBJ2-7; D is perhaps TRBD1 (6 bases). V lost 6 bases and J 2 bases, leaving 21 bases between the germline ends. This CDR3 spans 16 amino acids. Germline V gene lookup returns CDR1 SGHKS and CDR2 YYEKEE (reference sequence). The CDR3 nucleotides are TGTGCCAGCACTCCATATTTCCAGGGGATCACCTACGAGCAGTACTTC. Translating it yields CASTPYFQGITYEQYF.

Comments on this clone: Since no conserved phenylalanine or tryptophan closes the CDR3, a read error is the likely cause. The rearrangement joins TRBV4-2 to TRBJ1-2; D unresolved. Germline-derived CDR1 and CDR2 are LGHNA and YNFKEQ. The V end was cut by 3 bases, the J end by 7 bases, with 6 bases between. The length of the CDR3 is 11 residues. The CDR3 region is CASSHMGGYTL. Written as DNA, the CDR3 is TGTGCCAGCAGCCACATGGGTGGCTACACCCTC.

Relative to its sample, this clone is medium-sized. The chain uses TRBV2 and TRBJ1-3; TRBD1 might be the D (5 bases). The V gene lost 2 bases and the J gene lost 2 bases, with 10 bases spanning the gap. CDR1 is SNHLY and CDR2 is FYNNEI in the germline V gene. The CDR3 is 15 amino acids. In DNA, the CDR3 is TGTGCCAGCAGTGAACAGGGTAATGCTGGAAACACCATATATTTT. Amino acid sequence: CASSEQGNAGNTIYF.

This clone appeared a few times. CDR3 protein: CAIKGAGSYGYTF. The CDR3 DNA sequence: TGTGCCATCAAGGGGGCAGGTTCCTATGGCTACACCTTC. The chain uses TRBV10-3 and TRBJ1-2; 7 nucleotides match TRBD1. Germline CDR1 and CDR2: ENHRY and SYGVKD. The CDR3 consists of 13 residues. The V and J ends lost 7 bases and 4 bases, in that order; junction bases with no gene match: 6.

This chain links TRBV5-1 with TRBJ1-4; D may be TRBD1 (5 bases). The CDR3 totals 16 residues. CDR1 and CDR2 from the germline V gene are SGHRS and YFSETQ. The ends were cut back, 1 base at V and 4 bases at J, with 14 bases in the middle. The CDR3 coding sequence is TGCGCCAGCAGCTTGAGATTTGCAGGGAGTAATGAAAAACTGTTTTTT. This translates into CASSLRFAGSNEKLFF.

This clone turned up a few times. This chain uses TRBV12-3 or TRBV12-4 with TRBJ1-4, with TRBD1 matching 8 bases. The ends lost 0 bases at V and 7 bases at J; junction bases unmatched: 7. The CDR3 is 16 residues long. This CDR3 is CASSLARDRRGEKLFF. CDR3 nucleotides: TGTGCCAGCAGTTTAGCTAGGGACAGGAGGGGTGAAAAACTGTTTTTT.

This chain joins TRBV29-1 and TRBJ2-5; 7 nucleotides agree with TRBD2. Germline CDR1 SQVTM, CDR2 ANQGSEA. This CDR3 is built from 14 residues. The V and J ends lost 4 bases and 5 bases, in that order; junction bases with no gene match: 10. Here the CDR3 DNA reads TGCAGCGTTGTCGGCGGGAGTCCCTGGGAGACCCAGTACTTC. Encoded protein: CSVVGGSPWETQYF.

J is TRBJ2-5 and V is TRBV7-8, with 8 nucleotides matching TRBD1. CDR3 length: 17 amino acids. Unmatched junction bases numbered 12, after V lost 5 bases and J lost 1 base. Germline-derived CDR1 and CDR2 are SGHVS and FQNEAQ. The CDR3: CASSDRTGSGVQETQYF. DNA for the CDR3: TGTGCCAGCAGCGACAGGACAGGGAGTGGGGTCCAAGAGACCCAGTACTTC.

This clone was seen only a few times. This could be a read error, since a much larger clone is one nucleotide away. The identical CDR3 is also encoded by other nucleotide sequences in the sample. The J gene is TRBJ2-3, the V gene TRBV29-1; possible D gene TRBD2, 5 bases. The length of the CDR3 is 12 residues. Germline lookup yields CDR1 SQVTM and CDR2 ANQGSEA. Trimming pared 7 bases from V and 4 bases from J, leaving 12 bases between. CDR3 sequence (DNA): TGCAGCGGCGGACTTAGCGCAGATACGCAGTATTTT. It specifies CSGGLSADTQYF.